The rows below give T cell receptor beta chains drawn from one sample of a study of blood T cell repertoires in COVID-19. The assay was immunoSEQ multiplex PCR, and TCRdb's table has in-frame clones only and misses some. The table records about 83,000 clones, about nine tenths of them present only once. Sequencing used peripheral blood. The source of these receptors is a woman aged 45-60 years with active or convalescent COVID-19. Both conserved end residues are trimmed from each CDR3. D genes are given only for firm matches.

v_gene	j_gene	d_gene	CDR3aa
TRBV19	TRBJ2-1	TRBD1	ASSRTGTAYNEQF
TRBV6-5	TRBJ1-2	TRBD1	ASGLSGTANYGYT
TRBV30	TRBJ2-2	TRBD1	AWSVQGQVYTGELF
TRBV6-1	TRBJ1-3	.	ASSEVPRRVTGNTIY
TRBV11-2	TRBJ2-3	.	ASSLVAGRTDTQY
TRBV19	TRBJ1-5	.	ASRTTENSNQPQH
TRBV9	TRBJ1-5	TRBD1	ASSGGQGESNQPQH
TRBV7-8	TRBJ1-6	.	ASSQGGYNSPLH
TRBV16	TRBJ2-3	.	ASSRSLTDTQY
TRBV19	TRBJ1-2	.	ASSIRGISGYGYT
TRBV7-2	TRBJ2-2	.	ASTKLPGELF
TRBV10-3	TRBJ1-1	.	AISEDSLGVEAF
TRBV6-6	TRBJ2-2	.	ASSLTTGTGELF